Given below is one TCR beta chain in context. The antigen it recognizes is unknown. Base qualities are not recorded, but no much larger clone differs from it by a single base. There are 16 amino acids in the CDR3, from cysteine to phenylalanine inclusive. Left in the record is the CDR3 DNA by itself, 48 bases read in frame from the first base. CDR1 and CDR2, per the germline V gene, are MGHDK and SYGVNS. V loses 1 base, J loses 6 bases, and the germline ends lie 13 bases apart. This sample is part of a study of long-term antiretroviral therapy in people with HIV (dated by TCRdb to 2021 to 2024). Regarding the complete study: The earliest samples were collected roughly a decade before the 2015 WHO recommendation for immediate ART, at a time when ART was usually postponed until CD4 counts fell. This retrospective serial study examined whether starting ART and sustained HIV suppression were associated with changes in the composition and diversity of the TRB repertoire in peripheral blood. A total of about 180 cryopreserved PBMC samples were contributed to the cohort by 30 adults with confirmed HIV infection, with samples collected serially over a mean of about 6 years (range 1-12). Of the roughly 30 participants with HIV, ten to eleven were female. Test extractions of a monoclonal T-cell line alongside a few dozen polyclonal samples showed no cross-contamination during QIAcube processing. Summary of the overall study and its limitations: Limited PBMC availability meant only the TCR beta chain was sequenced, without alpha chain pairing. Inferences about post-ART repertoire changes are limited because no data were available on ART adherence, viral resistance or therapy changes. CDR3 length ranges in HIV repertoires were narrower than in controls, and network structure suggested an antigen-experienced repertoire with only a slight naive shift after ART. ART initiation was associated with a significant increase in TRB diversity, but diversity stayed significantly below transplant donor controls even after long-term ART. The samples span the years 2004 to 2017, and the ART regimens used may be less effective than current regimens. Unsorted PBMC were profiled instead of sorted CD4+ and CD8+ T cells because pre-ART samples had limited cell numbers. The repertoire was dominated across all time points by expanded TRB clones identified before ART initiation, although this dominance was seen to fluctuate and to decrease in many PLHIV after ART.

To be included, a participant needed at least one PBMC sample from before ART initiation plus at least two post-ART samples. All participants with HIV were treated in the United States of America. Before DNA extraction, cryopreserved samples of roughly 1-10 million PBMC were thawed and washed. At the time of the earliest PBMC sample, participants with HIV were aged between 23 and 54 years. Each participant contributed PBMC samples from 1-4 timepoints before ART initiation and 2-8 timepoints after ART initiation, with a median of 7 samples. Serial HIV viral load, CD4+ T-cell count, ART history and demographic data were obtained for every participant. Genomic DNA was extracted from unsorted PBMC with a Qiagen kit on a QIAcube, with processing performed in batches of 12 samples. The immunoSEQ hsTCRB v3.0 assay was used at survey level resolution for TRB variable region sequencing. TRB sequencing targeted a depth of roughly 40,000-55,000 T-cell genomes per sample. TRB libraries were pooled and sequenced on an Illumina MiSeq using a v3 150-cycle kit. As for how the authors treated the data: Repertoire analysis was run in R within a reproducible Nextflow workflow that covered QC, data transformation and analysis. LymphoSeq2, an R package for exploring AIRR-Seq data, was used to implement custom analyses. Several samples that yielded fewer than 5000 total TRB sequences were excluded, so that some 190 HIV repertoires were analyzed. Of the roughly 190 retained HIV repertoires, under 65 were collected before and around 130 after ART initiation. Repertoires were downsampled to 5000 TRB nucleotide sequences, and summary statistics were averaged over 100 downsampling iterations. Only TRB sequences with CDR3 regions of at least seven amino acids were retained for analysis. Diversity was assessed using a clonality score derived from Shannon entropy and using the Gini coefficient. In the repertoire networks, any two of the top 5000 CDR3 amino acid sequences were linked whenever the two sequences differed by an edit distance of one. GLIPH2 predicted antigen specificity groups and MHC restriction for TRB CDR3 amino acid sequences. To flag known CMV, EBV, HIV or tissue antigen associations, CDR3 amino acid sequences were matched against VDJdb and McPAS-TCR. Pre-ART, post-ART and control groups were compared with Wilcoxon signed-rank tests and Holm-Bonferroni correction. TCRdb limited this immuneACCESS table to in-frame rearrangements with V and J called. A share of clones is missing; checked studies link under half to unresolved V genes, and the rest is unexplained. V and J calls and clone size are as listed in that table; D and trimming were resolved from the DNA. This sample lists tens of thousands of clones; more than 80% were detected once. Jointly, the top ten make up less than 9.5% of the sample.

The TCR was taken from a woman aged 40 to 50 with HIV. The chain was built from TRBV25-1 and TRBJ1-6, with no confident D gene call. The sample in question was unsorted PBMCs, obtained 7.6 years after starting antiretroviral therapy. The nucleotide sequence is given as TGTGCCAGCAGTGAATTAGGCAGTACAGTTAATTCACCCCTCCACTTT. This sequence encodes CASSELGSTVNSPLHF.